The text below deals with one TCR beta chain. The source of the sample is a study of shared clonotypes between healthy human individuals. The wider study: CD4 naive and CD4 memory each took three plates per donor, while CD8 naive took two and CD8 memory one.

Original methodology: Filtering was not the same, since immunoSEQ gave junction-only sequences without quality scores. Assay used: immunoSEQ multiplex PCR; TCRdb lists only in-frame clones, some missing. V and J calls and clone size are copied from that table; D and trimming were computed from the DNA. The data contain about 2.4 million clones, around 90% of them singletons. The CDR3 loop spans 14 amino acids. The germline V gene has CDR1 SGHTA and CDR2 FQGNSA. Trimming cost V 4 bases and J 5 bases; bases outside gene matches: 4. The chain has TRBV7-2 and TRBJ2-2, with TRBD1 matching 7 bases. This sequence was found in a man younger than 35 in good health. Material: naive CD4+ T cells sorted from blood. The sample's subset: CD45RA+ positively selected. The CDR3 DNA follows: TGTGCCAGCAGCTACTCACAGGGGACCGGGGAGCTGTTTTTT. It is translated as CASSYSQGTGELFF.